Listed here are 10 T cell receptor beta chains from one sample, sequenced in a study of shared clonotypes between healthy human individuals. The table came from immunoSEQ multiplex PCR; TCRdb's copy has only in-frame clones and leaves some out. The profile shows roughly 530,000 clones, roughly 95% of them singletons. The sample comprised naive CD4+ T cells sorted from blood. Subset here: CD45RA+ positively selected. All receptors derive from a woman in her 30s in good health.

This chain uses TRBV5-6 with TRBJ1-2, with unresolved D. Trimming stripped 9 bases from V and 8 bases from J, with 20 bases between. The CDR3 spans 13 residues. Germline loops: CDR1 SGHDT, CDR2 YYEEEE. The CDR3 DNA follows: TGTGCCACCTCGTCCCCCAGAGAGCTCGGCTACACCTTC. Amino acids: CATSSPRELGYTF. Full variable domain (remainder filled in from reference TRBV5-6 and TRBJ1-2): DAGVTQSPTHLIKTRGQQVTLRCSPKSGHDTVSWYQQALGQGPQFIFQYYEEEERQRGNFPDRFSGHQFPNYSSELNVNALLLGDSALYLCATSSPRELGYTFGSGTRLTVV.

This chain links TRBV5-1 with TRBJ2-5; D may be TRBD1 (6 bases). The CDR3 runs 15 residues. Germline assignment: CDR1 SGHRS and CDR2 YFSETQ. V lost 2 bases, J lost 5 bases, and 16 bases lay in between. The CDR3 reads CASSFSDSVWETQYF. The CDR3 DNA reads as TGCGCCAGCAGCTTTTCGGACAGCGTTTGGGAGACCCAGTACTTC.

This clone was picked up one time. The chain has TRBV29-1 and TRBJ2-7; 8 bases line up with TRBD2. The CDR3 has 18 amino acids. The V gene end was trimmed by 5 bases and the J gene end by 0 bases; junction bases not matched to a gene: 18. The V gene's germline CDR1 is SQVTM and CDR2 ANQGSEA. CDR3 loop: CSVRDGFWLAGNSYEQYF. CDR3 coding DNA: TGCAGCGTTCGGGACGGATTCTGGCTAGCGGGCAACTCCTACGAGCAGTACTTC.

This chain's CDR3 is CASSHDLGTSGRRVSSSYNEQFF. In DNA form, the CDR3 reads TGTGCCAGCAGCCATGACCTGGGGACTAGCGGGAGACGGGTCTCAAGTTCCTACAATGAGCAGTTCTTC. The V and J genes are TRBV4-2 and TRBJ2-1; 14 positions match TRBD2. The junction had 20 bases not matched to a gene; V was cut back by 3 bases and J by 1 base. The CDR3 loop spans 23 amino acids. From germline, CDR1 is LGHNA and CDR2 YNFKEQ.

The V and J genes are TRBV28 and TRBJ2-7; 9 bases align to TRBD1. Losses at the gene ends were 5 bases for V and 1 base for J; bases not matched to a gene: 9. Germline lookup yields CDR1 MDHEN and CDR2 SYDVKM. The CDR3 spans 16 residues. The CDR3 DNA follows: TGTGCCAGCAGTATTGAAGGGACAGGGTTTTCCTACGAGCAGTACTTC. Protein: CASSIEGTGFSYEQYF. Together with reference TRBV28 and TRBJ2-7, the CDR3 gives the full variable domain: DVKVTQSSRYLVKRTGEKVFLECVQDMDHENMFWYRQDPGLGLRLIYFSYDVKMKEKGDIPEGYSVSREKKERFSLILESASTNQTSMYLCASSIEGTGFSYEQYFGPGTRLTVT.

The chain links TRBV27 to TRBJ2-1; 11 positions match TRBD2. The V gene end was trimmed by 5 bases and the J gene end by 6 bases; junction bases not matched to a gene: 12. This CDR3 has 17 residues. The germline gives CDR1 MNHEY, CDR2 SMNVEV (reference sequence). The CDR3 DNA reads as TGTGCCAGCAGTCCCTCTGATACGGGACTAGCGGCCAATGAGCAGTTCTTC. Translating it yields CASSPSDTGLAANEQFF.

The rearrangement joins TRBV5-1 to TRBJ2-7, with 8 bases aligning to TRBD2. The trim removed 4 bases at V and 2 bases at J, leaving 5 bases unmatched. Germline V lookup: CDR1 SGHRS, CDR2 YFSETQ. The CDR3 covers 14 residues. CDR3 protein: CASSPGLVPYEQYF. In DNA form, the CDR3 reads TGCGCCAGCAGCCCGGGACTAGTGCCCTACGAGCAGTACTTC.

The CDR3 spells CASSLVGVYEQYF. The CDR3 nucleotides are TGTGCCAGCAGTTTAGTTGGGGTCTACGAGCAGTACTTC. The chain uses TRBV28 and TRBJ2-7; D is uncertain. Germline loops: CDR1 MDHEN, CDR2 SYDVKM. The CDR3 runs 13 residues. The V end lost 2 bases, the J end lost 3 bases, and 8 bases lay between the germline ends.

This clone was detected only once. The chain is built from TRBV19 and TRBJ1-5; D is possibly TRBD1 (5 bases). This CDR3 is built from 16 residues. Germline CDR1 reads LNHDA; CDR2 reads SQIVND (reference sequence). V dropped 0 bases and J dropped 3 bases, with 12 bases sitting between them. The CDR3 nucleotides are TGTGCCAGTAGTATAGATCGGGCAGGGTACAATCAGCCCCAGCATTTT. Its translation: CASSIDRAGYNQPQHF.

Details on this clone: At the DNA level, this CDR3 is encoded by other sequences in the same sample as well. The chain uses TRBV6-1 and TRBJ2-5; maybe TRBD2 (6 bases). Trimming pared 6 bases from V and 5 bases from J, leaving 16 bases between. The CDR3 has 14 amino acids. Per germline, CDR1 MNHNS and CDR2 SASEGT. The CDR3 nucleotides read TGTGCCAGCAGGCGGCAGGGAGGCTTGGAGACCCAGTACTTC. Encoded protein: CASRRQGGLETQYF.